The 26 T cell receptor beta chains given below trace back to one sample, sequenced in a study of immune heterogeneity within non-small cell lung tumors. With 32 V and 13 J primers, multiplex PCR amplified the TCR beta CDR3. TCRdb analysed the multiplex PCR reads with MiXCR anew, one entry per CDR3 protein. In the table there are around 2,200 distinct CDR3 sequences, 34% of which are singletons. As template, the study used bulk tumor genomic DNA at 550 to 700 ng per sample. Several spatially distant biopsies were obtained per primary tumor intraoperatively. Patients went through curative surgery, and their non-small cell lung cancer was untreated and newly diagnosed. Material: lung tumor tissue. All receptors come from a man in his 70s with non-small cell lung cancer.

Judged by abundance, this clonotype is medium-sized. The chain has TRBV18 and TRBJ2-5; TRBD1 is a possible D gene (6 bases). This CDR3 has 17 amino acids. From germline, CDR1 is KGHSH and CDR2 LQKENI. V gave up 3 bases and J gave up 2 bases, with 19 bases separating them. The CDR3: CASSPQPPGHPQETQYF. The CDR3 coding sequence is TGTGCCAGCTCACCGCAACCCCCGGGACACCCGCAAGAGACCCAGTACTTC. The variable domain in full, with the rest retrieved from reference TRBV18 and TRBJ2-5, is NAGVMQNPRHLVRRRGQEARLRCSPMKGHSHVYWYRQLPEEGLKFMVYLQKENIIDESGMPKERFSAEFPKEGPSILRIQQVVRGDSAAYFCASSPQPPGHPQETQYFGPGTRLLVL.

The chain links TRBV7-9 to TRBJ1-2; TRBD1 agrees at 8 bases. The J segment lost 4 bases and the V segment lost 1 base, leaving 8 bases of the junction unmatched. This CDR3 is 16 amino acids long. The germline CDR1 and CDR2 sequences are SEHNR and FQNEAQ (reference sequence). Here the CDR3 reads CASSLGRDRMGYGYTF. CDR3 DNA sequence: TGTGCCAGCAGCTTAGGGCGGGACAGGATGGGCTATGGCTACACCTTC.

The table lists this clonotype with a few counts. The chain recombines TRBV19 with TRBJ2-1; D is possibly TRBD2 (7 bases). This CDR3 region has 16 residues. Trimming removed 6 bases from V and 4 bases from J, with 19 bases in between. Germline-derived CDR1 and CDR2 are LNHDA and SQIVND (reference sequence). CDR3: CASSTPRGAHYNEQFF. In nucleotides, the CDR3 is TGTGCCAGTAGCACCCCTCGGGGGGCCCATTACAATGAGCAGTTCTTC.

The rearrangement joins TRBV2 to TRBJ1-5; 12 bases match TRBD1. Per the germline V gene, CDR1 is SNHLY and CDR2 is FYNNEI. J gave up 6 bases and V 6 bases, and 3 bases lay outside the gene matches. This CDR3 region has 14 residues. The CDR3 sequence is CASRGQGARQPQHF. Written as DNA, the CDR3 is TGTGCCAGCAGGGGACAGGGGGCACGTCAGCCCCAGCATTTT. Full variable domain (rest looked up from reference TRBV2 and TRBJ1-5): EPEVTQTPSHQVTQMGQEVILRCVPISNHLYFYWYRQILGQKVEFLVSFYNNEISEKSEIFDDQFSVERPDGSNFTLKIRSTKLEDSAMYFCASRGQGARQPQHFGDGTRLSIL.

The chain uses TRBV29-1 and TRBJ1-1, with 8 nucleotides matching TRBD1. The germline CDR1 and CDR2 sequences are SQVTM and ANQGSEA. Trimming removed 7 bases from V and 3 bases from J; junction bases left unmatched: 7. This CDR3 spans 13 amino acids. The DNA for the CDR3 is TGCAGCGCTCGCAGGGGGCAAGACACTGAAGCTTTCTTT. Translation gives CSARRGQDTEAFF.

With respect to this clonotype: At one end, the junction sequence differs from germline, possibly due to a read error. The chain uses TRBV7-7 and TRBJ2-5; 12 bases are a match to TRBD2. This CDR3 has 15 amino acids. The germline V gene encodes CDR1 SSHAT and CDR2 FNYEAQ (reference sequence). The CDR3 sequence is CASSPTGTSGETQYF. CDR3 nucleotide sequence: TGTGCTAGCAGCCCAACGGGGACTAGCGGGGAGACCCAGTACTTC.

The chain combines TRBV19 with TRBJ2-7; 11 bases are a match to TRBD2. There are 14 residues in the CDR3. Germline V CDR1 and CDR2: LNHDA, SQIVND (reference sequence). J lost 6 bases, V lost 3 bases, and 4 bases had no gene match. The CDR3 sequence: CASSISGRAPEQYF. The CDR3 DNA follows: TGTGCCAGTAGTATTAGCGGGAGGGCTCCCGAGCAGTACTTC.

The genes are TRBV12-5 and TRBJ2-2; D is possibly TRBD1 (5 bases). Germline CDR1 reads LGHNT; CDR2 reads FRNRAP. This CDR3 spans 18 amino acids. Trimming left V 2 bases short and J 4 bases short, with 20 bases between. The CDR3 region is CASGLITLVQGSTGELFF. CDR3 coding DNA: TGTGCTAGTGGTTTGATCACTCTCGTGCAGGGTAGCACCGGGGAGCTGTTTTTT. Looking up the rest from reference TRBV12-5 and TRBJ2-2 gives the full variable domain: DARVTQTPRHKVTEMGQEVTMRCQPILGHNTVFWYRQTMMQGLELLAYFRNRAPLDDSGMPKDRFSAEMPDATLATLKIQPSEPRDSAVYFCASGLITLVQGSTGELFFGEGSRLTVL.

This chain links TRBV6-2 or TRBV6-3 with TRBJ2-3; D remains unclear. CDR3 length equals 14 residues. V was cut by 0 bases and J by 4 bases, with 8 bases left in between. The germline gives CDR1 MNHEY, CDR2 SVGEGT. CDR3 region: CASSYSHRSDTQYF. The CDR3 region has the DNA TGTGCCAGCAGTTACTCGCATCGATCAGATACGCAGTATTTT.

By share of the sample, this clonotype is medium-sized. The CDR3: CSVAQVGNEQFF. DNA for the CDR3: TGCAGCGTTGCCCAGGTCGGAAATGAGCAGTTCTTC. The V and J genes are TRBV29-1 and TRBJ2-1; D is uncertain. CDR3 length: 12 amino acids. Germline values: CDR1 SQVTM, CDR2 ANQGSEA. The ends were cut back, 4 bases at V and 7 bases at J, with 11 bases in the middle.

This clonotype was seen more than once but under ten times. The chain joins TRBV5-1 to TRBJ2-7, with 9 bases identical to TRBD1. The CDR3 extends over 14 amino acids. Per the germline V gene, CDR1 is SGHRS and CDR2 is YFSETQ. Losses at the gene ends were 7 bases for V and 5 bases for J; bases not matched to a gene: 10. The CDR3: CASRRGQGGDEQYF. The CDR3 DNA reads TGCGCCAGCCGAAGGGGACAGGGCGGCGACGAGCAGTACTTC.

The chain joins TRBV9 to TRBJ2-3; TRBD2 is a possible D gene (5 bases). Germline V gene data show CDR1 as SGDLS and CDR2 as YYNGEE. This CDR3 comprises 16 residues. V was trimmed by 2 bases and J by 0 bases, leaving 13 bases between them. The CDR3 region has the DNA TGTGCCAGCAGCGTCGGCTGGAGGTGGAGCACAGATACGCAGTATTTT. Its protein is CASSVGWRWSTDTQYF. Full variable domain (outside the CDR3, taken from reference TRBV9 and TRBJ2-3): DSGVTQTPKHLITATGQRVTLRCSPRSGDLSVYWYQQSLDQGLQFLIQYYNGEERAKGNILERFSAQQFPDLHSELNLSSLELGDSALYFCASSVGWRWSTDTQYFGPGTRLTVL.

This clonotype showed up just a few times. This chain links TRBV2 with TRBJ2-2; no reliable D call. The germline gives CDR1 SNHLY, CDR2 FYNNEI. The CDR3 is 12 amino acids. V was shortened by 7 bases and J by 1 base, with 4 bases between the two germline ends. The CDR3: CASTGNTGELFF. CDR3 coding DNA: TGTGCCAGCACAGGGAACACCGGGGAGCTGTTTTTT. Full variable domain (rest looked up from reference TRBV2 and TRBJ2-2): EPEVTQTPSHQVTQMGQEVILRCVPISNHLYFYWYRQILGQKVEFLVSFYNNEISEKSEIFDDQFSVERPDGSNFTLKIRSTKLEDSAMYFCASTGNTGELFFGEGSRLTVL.

The chain joins TRBV19 to TRBJ2-3; D uncertain. The CDR3 sequence is 12 residues long. Per germline, CDR1 LNHDA and CDR2 SQIVND (reference sequence). Deletions cut 6 bases from V and 1 base from J, with 5 bases between. CDR3 amino acids: CASRHRTDTQYF. CDR3 DNA: TGTGCCAGTAGGCATCGCACAGATACGCAGTATTTT.

The chain carries TRBV20-1 and TRBJ2-3; D is possibly TRBD1 (5 bases). CDR3 length equals 17 residues. Trimming shortened V by 3 bases and J by 0 bases, and 19 bases separated the two germline ends. CDR1 is DFQATT and CDR2 is SNEGSKA in the germline V gene (reference sequence). CDR3 sequence (DNA): TGCAGTGCTAGGCCCCCTCAGGGCGTGCCTAGCACAGATACGCAGTATTTT. The encoded protein is CSARPPQGVPSTDTQYF.

V usage is TRBV7-9 and J usage is TRBJ2-7, with D maybe TRBD1 (6 bases). The germline V and J ends were trimmed by 6 bases and 7 bases, with 13 bases remaining between them. CDR1 is SEHNR, CDR2 FQNEAQ, per germline (reference sequence). CDR3 length equals 12 residues. The CDR3 region is CASRGRGEEQYF. The DNA of the CDR3 is TGTGCCAGCAGGGGCAGGGGTGAGGAGCAGTACTTC.

Judged by abundance, this clonotype is medium-sized (0.01 to 0.1%). CDR3 amino acids: CASSRQRMNTEAFF. CDR3 DNA: TGTGCCAGCAGCCGACAGCGCATGAACACTGAAGCTTTCTTT. This rearrangement joins TRBV5-5 to TRBJ1-1; TRBD1 might be the D (5 bases). This CDR3 spans 14 amino acids. CDR1 is SGHKS and CDR2 is YYEKEE in the germline V gene (reference sequence). The V end lost 4 bases, the J end lost 0 bases, and 10 bases lay between the germline ends.

The V and J genes are TRBV12-3 or TRBV12-4 and TRBJ2-3; D not certain. The CDR3 loop spans 14 amino acids. Trimming removed 3 bases from V and 9 bases from J, with 16 bases in between. CDR3 protein: CASSFSRATWTQYF. DNA for the CDR3: TGTGCCAGCAGTTTTAGTAGGGCCACATGGACGCAGTATTTT.

The chain carries TRBV24-1 and TRBJ1-2; D is perhaps TRBD1 (5 bases). CDR1 KGHDR and CDR2 SFDVKD come from the germline V gene. V lost 1 base, J lost 8 bases, and 10 bases lay in between. The CDR3 covers 13 residues. The CDR3 region has the DNA TGTGCCACCAGTGATTTCTCGCAGGGCGGCTACACCTTC. It specifies CATSDFSQGGYTF.

This clonotype was found a few times. This chain links TRBV10-3 with TRBJ1-5, with 9 bases fitting TRBD1. The CDR3 consists of 13 residues. Germline trimming cut 5 bases from V and 5 bases from J; bases unmatched to any gene: 1. CDR1 and CDR2 (germline): ENHRY, SYGVKD. The CDR3 nucleotides read TGTGCCATCAGTTGGACAGGGGATCAGCCCCAGCATTTT. Encoded protein: CAISWTGDQPQHF.

This clonotype is labeled medium-sized. CDR3 amino acids: CASSPPGRRSAGNTIYF. In nucleotides, the CDR3 is TGTGCCAGCAGCCCACCTGGGAGGCGGTCAGCCGGAAACACCATATATTTT. This sequence joins TRBV6-2 or TRBV6-3 and TRBJ1-3; D unresolved. CDR3 length equals 17 residues. Germline values: CDR1 MNHEY, CDR2 SVGEGT. V shed 6 bases and J shed 4 bases, with 22 bases lying between them.

This clonotype has a handful of counts. The chain uses TRBV27 and TRBJ2-5; D is unclear. From germline, CDR1 is MNHEY and CDR2 SMNVEV (reference sequence). This CDR3 contains 14 residues. V was cut by 2 bases and J by 7 bases, with 14 bases left in between. CDR3 bases: TGTGCCAGCAGTTTAACCCGCTCCCGAGGGACCCAGTACTTC. The encoded protein is CASSLTRSRGTQYF.

The rearrangement links TRBV20-1 to TRBJ2-2; 9 bases agree with TRBD2. In germline, CDR1 is DFQATT, CDR2 SNEGSKA (reference sequence). V trimming: 3 bases; J trimming: 6 bases; junction bases outside the gene matches: 8. There are 15 residues in the CDR3. The CDR3 DNA reads TGCAGTGCTAGCTCCCAGCGGGGGGCAGCCGGGGAGCTGTTTTTT. It codes for CSASSQRGAAGELFF.

The rearrangement uses TRBV4-2 and TRBJ2-3, with a possible D match to TRBD2 (5 bases). V lost 0 bases and J 0 bases, leaving 7 bases between the germline ends. From germline, CDR1 is LGHNA and CDR2 YNFKEQ. This CDR3 is 15 amino acids long. The CDR3 is CASSQERTSTDTQYF. DNA of the CDR3: TGTGCCAGCAGCCAAGAGCGGACTAGCACAGATACGCAGTATTTT.

As concerns this clonotype: A much larger clone differs from this one at a single base, so this may be a read error. The chain uses TRBV5-1 and TRBJ1-4; D unclear. CDR3 length: 15 amino acids. The germline V gene has CDR1 SGHRS and CDR2 YFSETQ. The V gene lost 5 bases and the J gene lost 7 bases, with 18 bases spanning the gap. The CDR3 region has the DNA TGCGCCAGCAGATTTGGGGTGGACCGGGGTGAAAAACTGTTTTTT. This translates into CASRFGVDRGEKLFF.

This clonotype is categorized as large. The chain is built from TRBV6-2 or TRBV6-3 and TRBJ2-1; 11 bases match TRBD2. V was pared by 3 bases and J by 0 bases, with 10 bases of the junction left unmatched. The CDR3 is made up of 19 amino acids. Germline V CDR1 and CDR2: MNHEY, SVGEGT. CDR3 in amino acids: CASSYSELAGARSYNEQFF. The CDR3 bases are TGTGCCAGCAGTTATTCAGAACTAGCGGGGGCCCGCTCCTACAATGAGCAGTTCTTC.